The 27 T cell receptor beta chains listed next were all sequenced from one sample in a study of blood T cell repertoires in COVID-19. TCRdb keeps only in-frame clones here, not all; method: immunoSEQ multiplex PCR. The sample carries 150,000 to 200,000 clones, 81% recorded once. Source material: peripheral blood. Source of these receptors: a woman of 80 years or more with COVID-19, enrolled during active disease.

This clone was seen once. The chain carries TRBV2 and TRBJ2-4, with 7 bases fitting TRBD1. V was pared by 4 bases and J by 4 bases, with 4 bases of the junction left unmatched. Germline CDR1 reads SNHLY; CDR2 reads FYNNEI. The CDR3 sequence is 14 residues long. This CDR3 reads CASSVGRGKNIQYF. DNA of the CDR3: TGTGCCAGCAGTGTTGGCAGGGGGAAAAACATTCAGTACTTC.

A few counts support this clone. The chain couples TRBV9 to TRBJ1-3, with 7 bases identical to TRBD1. CDR3 length: 14 amino acids. Germline CDR1 reads SGDLS; CDR2 reads YYNGEE. The V gene end was trimmed by 4 bases and the J gene end by 4 bases; junction bases not matched to a gene: 5. The CDR3 DNA reads as TGTGCCAGCAGCTACAGGGGTGGAGGAAACACCATATATTTT. This sequence encodes CASSYRGGGNTIYF.

The chain recombines TRBV7-6 with TRBJ2-2; tentative D call: TRBD2 (6 bases). Deletions cut 3 bases from V and 1 base from J, with 6 bases between. The CDR3 runs to 14 residues. Germline CDR1 is SGHVS and CDR2 is FNYEAQ. CDR3 amino acids: CASSFSGNTGELFF. The CDR3, as DNA: TGTGCCAGCAGCTTTAGCGGGAACACCGGGGAGCTGTTTTTT. The full variable domain, completed using reference TRBV7-6 and TRBJ2-2, is GAGVSQSPRYKVTKRGQDVALRCDPISGHVSLYWYRQALGQGPEFLTYFNYEAQQDKSGLPNDRFSAERPEGSISTLTIQRTEQRDSAMYRCASSFSGNTGELFFGEGSRLTVL.

The chain uses TRBV6-2 or TRBV6-3 and TRBJ1-5; the D is unclear. Germline V gene sequence: CDR1 MNHEY, CDR2 SVGEGT. The ends were cut back, 2 bases at V and 2 bases at J, with 10 bases in the middle. The CDR3 sequence is 15 residues long. CDR3 amino acids: CASSYGGWGNQPQHF. CDR3 nucleotides: TGTGCCAGCAGTTACGGCGGTTGGGGCAATCAGCCCCAGCATTTT.

This CDR3 is CASSFGGGGWGETQYF. The CDR3 bases are TGTGCCAGCAGCTTTGGGGGTGGAGGGTGGGGAGAGACCCAGTACTTC. The rearrangement uses TRBV11-3 and TRBJ2-5; D is perhaps TRBD2 (6 bases). Trimming took 3 bases from V and 4 from J, leaving 18 bases between them. Germline V gene lookup returns CDR1 SGHNT and CDR2 YENEEA. The CDR3 has 16 residues.

CDR3 in amino acids: CASSPWGRAVSQPQHF. CDR3 in DNA: TGTGCCAGCTCACCGTGGGGCAGGGCTGTTAGTCAGCCCCAGCATTTT. J is TRBJ1-5 and V is TRBV18; tentatively, D is TRBD1 (5 bases). Trimming removed 3 bases from V and 6 bases from J, with 18 bases in between. Germline V gene lookup returns CDR1 KGHSH and CDR2 LQKENI. This CDR3 region has 16 residues.

The J gene is TRBJ1-1, the V gene TRBV20-1; maybe TRBD1 (6 bases). Trimming took off 3 bases at V and 0 bases at J, with 11 bases between the two ends. The germline CDR1 and CDR2 sequences are DFQATT and SNEGSKA (reference sequence). This CDR3 is built from 14 residues. In DNA form, the CDR3 reads TGCAGTGCTAGTCCGGGACAACTGAACACTGAAGCTTTCTTT. Translation: CSASPGQLNTEAFF.

The chain links TRBV30 to TRBJ2-7; perhaps TRBD2 as D (5 bases). The V gene's germline CDR1 is GTSNPN and CDR2 SVGIG (reference sequence). Trimming cost V 0 bases and J 0 bases, with 12 bases left between them. CDR3 size: 15 residues. The CDR3 region has the DNA TGTGCCTGGAGTGTCTATGGGAGCCCCTCCTACGAGCAGTACTTC. Its protein product is CAWSVYGSPSYEQYF.

This sequence joins TRBV4-2 and TRBJ1-1, with 8 positions matching TRBD1. The CDR3 has 14 residues. V dropped 6 bases and J dropped 7; count of bases not matched to a gene: 10. Germline V gene lookup returns CDR1 LGHNA and CDR2 YNFKEQ. The CDR3 is CASSDLQGGNEAFF. The CDR3 bases are TGTGCCAGCAGTGACTTACAGGGGGGAAATGAAGCTTTCTTT.

V usage is TRBV6-5 and J usage is TRBJ2-7; D call uncertain. The length of the CDR3 is 13 residues. Germline V gene sequence: CDR1 MNHEY, CDR2 SVGAGI. Trimming took 0 bases from V and 4 from J, leaving 7 bases between them. This CDR3 reads CASSYSAGYEQYF. In DNA, the CDR3 is TGTGCCAGCAGTTACTCGGCAGGATACGAGCAGTACTTC.

The gene calls are TRBV28 and TRBJ1-1; 7 bases align to TRBD1. The CDR3 contains 14 residues. Germline V CDR1 and CDR2: MDHEN, SYDVKM. V was clipped by 4 bases and J by 4 bases; unmatched bases: 6. Here the CDR3 reads CASSYQGGLTEAFF. The CDR3 DNA reads TGTGCCAGCAGTTACCAGGGGGGACTCACTGAAGCTTTCTTT.

Only one count was recorded for this clone. The chain recombines TRBV2 with TRBJ2-5; D is possibly TRBD2 (5 bases). V lost 2 bases and J 5 bases, leaving 9 bases between the germline ends. The germline V gene encodes CDR1 SNHLY and CDR2 FYNNEI. The CDR3 contains 13 residues. The CDR3 is CASSETGFETQYF. The CDR3 DNA follows: TGTGCCAGCAGTGAAACGGGATTCGAGACCCAGTACTTC. Full variable domain (rest looked up from reference TRBV2 and TRBJ2-5): EPEVTQTPSHQVTQMGQEVILRCVPISNHLYFYWYRQILGQKVEFLVSFYNNEISEKSEIFDDQFSVERPDGSNFTLKIRSTKLEDSAMYFCASSETGFETQYFGPGTRLLVL.

This clone was recorded only once. The chain recombines TRBV5-8 with TRBJ2-3, with D perhaps matching TRBD2 (6 bases). Deletions cut 4 bases from V and 2 bases from J, with 14 bases between. CDR1 and CDR2 from the germline V gene are SGHTS and YDEGEE. This CDR3 is 15 amino acids long. This chain's CDR3 is CASSLRLVVTDTQYF. CDR3 DNA sequence: TGTGCCAGCAGCCTGAGACTAGTGGTCACAGATACGCAGTATTTT.

V usage is TRBV18 and J usage is TRBJ2-7; D gene ambiguous. CDR1 is KGHSH, CDR2 LQKENI, per germline. V dropped 0 bases and J dropped 3 bases, with 21 bases sitting between them. This CDR3 spans 18 amino acids. CDR3 nucleotides: TGTGCCAGCTCACCACCGCACGGTAAGAACAGACCTTACTACGAGCAGTACTTC. Its protein product is CASSPPHGKNRPYYEQYF. The full variable domain, its missing parts supplied by reference TRBV18 and TRBJ2-7, is NAGVMQNPRHLVRRRGQEARLRCSPMKGHSHVYWYRQLPEEGLKFMVYLQKENIIDESGMPKERFSAEFPKEGPSILRIQQVVRGDSAAYFCASSPPHGKNRPYYEQYFGPGTRLTVT.

The J gene is TRBJ1-4, the V gene TRBV27, with 9 bases matching TRBD1. Germline V gene sequence: CDR1 MNHEY, CDR2 SMNVEV (reference sequence). The CDR3 covers 14 residues. With V trimmed by 5 bases and J by 3 bases, 1 base remained unmatched. The CDR3 here is CASSHRGPNEKLFF. The DNA of the CDR3 is TGTGCCAGCAGTCACAGGGGGCCTAATGAAAAACTGTTTTTT.

This chain links TRBV20-1 with TRBJ2-7, with 11 bases fitting TRBD2. This CDR3 is built from 15 residues. V lost 3 bases, J lost 3 bases, and 7 bases stayed unmatched. Germline-derived CDR1 and CDR2 are DFQATT and SNEGSKA (reference sequence). The CDR3 spells CSASRGGTSGYEQYF. Written as DNA, the CDR3 is TGCAGTGCTAGTCGTGGCGGGACTAGCGGCTACGAGCAGTACTTC.

The chain joins TRBV29-1 to TRBJ2-7; D may be TRBD1 (6 bases). V gave up 2 bases and J gave up 6 bases, with 14 bases separating them. Germline V CDR1 and CDR2: SQVTM, ANQGSEA. The CDR3 extends over 13 amino acids. CDR3 amino acids: CSVELAQGTEQYF. The CDR3, as DNA: TGCAGCGTTGAATTGGCGCAGGGGACCGAGCAGTACTTC.

The chain combines TRBV2 with TRBJ1-4; 7 nucleotides match TRBD1. The CDR3 has 13 residues. Looked up from germline, CDR1 is SNHLY and CDR2 is FYNNEI. V lost 6 bases and J lost 6; bases outside the gene matches: 4. CDR3 sequence (DNA): TGTGCCAGCAGAGATGGGACAGATGAAAAACTGTTTTTT. Protein: CASRDGTDEKLFF.

The chain combines TRBV18 with TRBJ2-2, with 7 bases that match TRBD1. V shed 6 bases and J 0 bases; nucleotides not matched to a gene: 4. This CDR3 spans 15 amino acids. Per the germline V gene, CDR1 is KGHSH and CDR2 is LQKENI. The CDR3 spells CASSLDRSNTGELFF. In nucleotides, the CDR3 is TGTGCCAGCTCCCTGGACAGGTCGAACACCGGGGAGCTGTTTTTT.

The chain carries TRBV6-6 and TRBJ1-1; 11 bases match TRBD1. Looked up from germline, CDR1 is MNHNY and CDR2 is SVGAGI (reference sequence). This CDR3 is 16 amino acids long. The trim removed 4 bases at V and 6 bases at J, leaving 10 bases unmatched. The CDR3 DNA sequence: TGTGCCAGCAGTTTCCGGGACAGGGGGGAACACGCTGAAGCTTTCTTT. This sequence encodes CASSFRDRGEHAEAFF.

The chain carries TRBV6-1 and TRBJ2-3; D gene unclear. Trimming cost V 3 bases and J 5 bases, with 6 bases left between them. Per germline, CDR1 MNHNS and CDR2 SASEGT. This CDR3 comprises 12 residues. CDR3 protein: CASSDPIDTQYF. Here the CDR3 DNA reads TGTGCCAGCAGTGACCCCATAGATACGCAGTATTTT.

The J gene is TRBJ1-1, the V gene TRBV7-9; 7 bases line up with TRBD1. CDR1 is SEHNR and CDR2 is FQNEAQ in the germline V gene (reference sequence). V lost 5 bases and J lost 4; bases outside the gene matches: 4. This CDR3 is 13 amino acids long. Written as DNA, the CDR3 is TGTGCCAGCAGCCACTCAGGGGGCACTGAAGCTTTCTTT. Its translation: CASSHSGGTEAFF.

The CDR3: CASSAPGLAGAPGETQYF. The CDR3 DNA follows: TGTGCCAGCAGTGCCCCGGGACTAGCGGGGGCTCCTGGGGAGACCCAGTACTTC. The rearrangement links TRBV2 to TRBJ2-5; 14 bases map to TRBD2. The CDR3 spans 18 residues. Germline V gene sequence: CDR1 SNHLY, CDR2 FYNNEI. Trimming cost V 4 bases and J 5 bases; bases outside gene matches: 12.

On this clone: A junction end diverges from the germline sequence, so it may reflect a read error. CDR3 DNA sequence: TGTGCCAGCAGTTTAGGGCTAGCGGGAGGGCGGAGCTCCTACGAGCAGTACTTC. Translation gives CASSLGLAGGRSSYEQYF. The gene calls are TRBV11-2 and TRBJ2-7; 12 bases match TRBD2. CDR1 and CDR2 from the germline V gene are SGHAT and FQNNGV. The CDR3 covers 18 residues.

The chain uses TRBV28 and TRBJ1-2, with a possible D match to TRBD1 (6 bases). The CDR3 runs 15 residues. Deletions cut 2 bases from V and 2 bases from J, with 12 bases between. CDR1 MDHEN and CDR2 SYDVKM come from the germline V gene. CDR3 sequence: CASSLQSTGNYGYTF. CDR3 nucleotides: TGTGCCAGCAGTTTACAGTCTACAGGGAACTATGGCTACACCTTC.

The rearrangement uses TRBV2 and TRBJ1-6, with D unresolved. Germline CDR1 SNHLY, CDR2 FYNNEI. V lost 6 bases, J lost 6 bases, and 3 bases lay in between. CDR3 length equals 11 residues. CDR3 protein: CASSINSPLHF. The CDR3 region has the DNA TGTGCCAGCAGCATTAATTCACCCCTCCACTTT.

The chain employs TRBV30 and TRBJ1-2, with a tentative D call TRBD1 (5 bases). Germline CDR1 and CDR2: GTSNPN and SVGIG (reference sequence). The CDR3 is made up of 10 amino acids. V dropped 3 bases and J dropped 7 bases, with 6 bases sitting between them. The DNA of the CDR3 is TGTGCCTGGAGAAGGGGTGGCTACACCTTC. This codes for CAWRRGGYTF.